This TCR beta chain originates from a study of blood T cell repertoires in COVID-19. Authors' processing steps: Quantification of nucleated cells was approximated via reference gene primer amplification. Sequenced by immunoSEQ multiplex PCR; TCRdb stores in-frame clones only, minus some. For V, J and clone size, that table is used; D and trimming come from the DNA. The table has about 420,000 clones, roughly 89% seen once; the top ten hold roughly 0.87%. The CDR3 is 15 amino acids. The V gene's germline CDR1 is SGHTA and CDR2 FQGTGA. The J segment lost 4 bases and the V segment lost 2 bases, leaving 3 bases of the junction unmatched.

Sequencing input: peripheral blood. The J gene is TRBJ2-1, the V gene TRBV7-3; 9 nucleotides align to TRBD2. This clonotype originated in a man aged 18 to 30 with COVID-19, enrolled during active disease. CDR3 in DNA: TGTGCCAGCAGCTTAGCGGGAGGGCCTTACAATGAGCAGTTCTTC. Protein: CASSLAGGPYNEQFF.